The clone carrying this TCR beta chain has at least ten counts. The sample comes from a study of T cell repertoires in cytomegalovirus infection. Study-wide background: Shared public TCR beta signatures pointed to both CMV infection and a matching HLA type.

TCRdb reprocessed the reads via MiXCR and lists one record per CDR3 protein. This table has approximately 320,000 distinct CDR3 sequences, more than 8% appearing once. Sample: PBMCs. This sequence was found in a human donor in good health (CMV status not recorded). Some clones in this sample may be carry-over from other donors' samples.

The CDR3 spells CASKLANRETQYF. DNA for the CDR3: TGTGCCAGCAAATTGGCGAATAGAGAGACCCAGTACTTC. This chain links TRBV27 with TRBJ2-5; D gene ambiguous. This CDR3 has 13 residues. The germline V and J ends were trimmed by 7 bases and 4 bases, with 13 bases remaining between them. From germline, CDR1 is MNHEY and CDR2 SMNVEV (reference sequence).